This TCR beta chain derives from a study of early T cells in non-severe SARS-CoV-2 infection. Whole-study context: Sequencing of bulk RNA from unsorted whole blood was done, without chain pairing. Study outcomes and limitations: Private and CD4 specificities were missed by VDJdb matching, which favored anti-spike CD8 responses.

This clonotype was seen ten or more times. Its antigen is undetermined. Individual cDNA molecules carried attached unique molecular identifiers. TCRdb re-called the 5' RACE reads with MiXCR, one entry per CDR3 protein. Here the sample spans roughly 32,000 distinct CDR3 sequences, roughly 7.2% being singletons. This CDR3 has 14 amino acids. The germline V gene has CDR1 MNHEY and CDR2 SMNVEV (reference sequence). V lost 0 bases to trimming and J lost 3 bases, with 9 bases between them. The V gene is TRBV27, the J gene TRBJ2-7; D is ambiguous. The receptor was derived from an adult who was a healthcare worker with PCR-confirmed SARS-CoV-2 infection or an uninfected control (not recorded which). Specimen: whole blood. The CDR3 nucleotides are TGTGCCAGCAGTTTATCGTTCTATAGCTACGAGCAGTACTTC. Amino acid sequence: CASSLSFYSYEQYF.